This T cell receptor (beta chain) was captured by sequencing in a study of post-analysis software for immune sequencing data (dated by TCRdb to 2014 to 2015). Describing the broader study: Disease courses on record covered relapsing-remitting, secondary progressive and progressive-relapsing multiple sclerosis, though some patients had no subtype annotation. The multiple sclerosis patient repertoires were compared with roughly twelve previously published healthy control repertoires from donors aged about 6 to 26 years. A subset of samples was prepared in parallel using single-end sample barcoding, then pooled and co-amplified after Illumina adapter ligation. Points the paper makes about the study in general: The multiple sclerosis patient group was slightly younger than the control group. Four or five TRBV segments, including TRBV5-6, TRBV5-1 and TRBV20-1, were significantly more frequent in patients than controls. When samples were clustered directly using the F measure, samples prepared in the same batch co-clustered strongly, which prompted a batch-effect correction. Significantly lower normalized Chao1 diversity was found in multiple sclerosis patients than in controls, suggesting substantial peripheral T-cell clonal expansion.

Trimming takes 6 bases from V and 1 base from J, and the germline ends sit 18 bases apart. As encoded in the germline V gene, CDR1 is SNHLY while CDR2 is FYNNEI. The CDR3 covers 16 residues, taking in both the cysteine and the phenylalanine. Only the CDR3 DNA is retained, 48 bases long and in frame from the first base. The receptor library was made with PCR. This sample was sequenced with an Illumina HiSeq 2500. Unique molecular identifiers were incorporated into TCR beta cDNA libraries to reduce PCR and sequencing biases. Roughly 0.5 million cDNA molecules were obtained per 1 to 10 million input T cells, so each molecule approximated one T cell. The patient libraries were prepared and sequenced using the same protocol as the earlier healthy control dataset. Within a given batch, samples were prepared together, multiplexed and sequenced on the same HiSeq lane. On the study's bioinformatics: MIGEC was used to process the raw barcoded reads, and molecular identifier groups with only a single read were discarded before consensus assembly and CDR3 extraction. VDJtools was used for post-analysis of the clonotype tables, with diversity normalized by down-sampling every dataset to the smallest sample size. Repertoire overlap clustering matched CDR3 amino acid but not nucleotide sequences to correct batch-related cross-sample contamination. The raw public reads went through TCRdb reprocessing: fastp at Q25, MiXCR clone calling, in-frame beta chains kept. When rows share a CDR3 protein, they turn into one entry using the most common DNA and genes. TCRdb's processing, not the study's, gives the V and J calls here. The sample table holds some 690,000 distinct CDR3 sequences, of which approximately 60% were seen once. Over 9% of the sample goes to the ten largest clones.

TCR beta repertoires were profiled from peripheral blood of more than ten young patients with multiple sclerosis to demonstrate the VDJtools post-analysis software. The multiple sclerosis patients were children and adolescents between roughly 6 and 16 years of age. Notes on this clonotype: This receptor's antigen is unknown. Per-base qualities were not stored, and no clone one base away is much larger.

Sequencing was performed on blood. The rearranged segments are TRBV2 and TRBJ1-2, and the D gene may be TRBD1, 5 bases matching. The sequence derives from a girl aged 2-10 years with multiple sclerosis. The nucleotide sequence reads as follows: TGTGCCAGCAGGGGAACCGGGACGGCAAGTAACTATGGCTACACCTTC. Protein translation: CASRGTGTASNYGYTF.